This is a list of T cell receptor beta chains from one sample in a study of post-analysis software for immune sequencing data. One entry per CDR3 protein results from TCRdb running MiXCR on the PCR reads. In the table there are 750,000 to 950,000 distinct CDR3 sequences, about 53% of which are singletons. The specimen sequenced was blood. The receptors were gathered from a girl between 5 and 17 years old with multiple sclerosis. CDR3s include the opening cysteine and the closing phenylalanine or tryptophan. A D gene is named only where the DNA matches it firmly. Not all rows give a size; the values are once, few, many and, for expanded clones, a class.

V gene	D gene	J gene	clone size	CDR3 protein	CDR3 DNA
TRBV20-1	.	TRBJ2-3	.	CSARDRPPDYFTDTQYF	TGCAGTGCTAGAGACCGTCCCCCGGACTATTTCACAGATACGCAGTATTTT
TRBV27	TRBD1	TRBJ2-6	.	CASSLISDRGLSGANVLTF	TGTGCCAGCAGTTTAATTTCGGACAGGGGGCTGTCAGGGGCCAACGTCCTGACTTTC
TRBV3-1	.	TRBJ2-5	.	CASSQDLYQEAQYF	TGTGCCAGCAGCCAAGACTTGTACCAAGAGGCCCAGTACTTC
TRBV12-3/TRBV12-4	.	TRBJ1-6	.	CASSLDRKNSPLHF	TGTGCCAGCAGTTTGGACCGGAAGAATTCACCCCTCCACTTT
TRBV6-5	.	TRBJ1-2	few	CATKRDYGYTF	TGTGCCACCAAACGGGACTATGGCTACACCTTC
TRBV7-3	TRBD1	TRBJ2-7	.	CASSLGPRTGTYEQYF	TGTGCCAGCAGCTTAGGTCCGCGGACAGGGACCTACGAGCAGTACTTC
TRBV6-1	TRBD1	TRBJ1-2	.	CASSGTTGGFYGYTF	TGTGCCAGCAGCGGCACGACAGGGGGGTTCTATGGCTACACCTTC
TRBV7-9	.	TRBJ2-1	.	CASSLTGSSSYNEQFF	TGTGCCAGCAGCTTAACCGGGTCGAGCTCCTACAATGAGCAGTTCTTC
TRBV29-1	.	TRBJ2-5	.	CSVPDPRQVQGTQYF	TGCAGCGTCCCTGACCCCAGACAGGTCCAGGGGACCCAGTACTTC
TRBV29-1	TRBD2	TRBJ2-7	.	CSVAALAGFNEQYF	TGCAGCGTTGCGGCGCTAGCGGGATTCAACGAGCAGTACTTC
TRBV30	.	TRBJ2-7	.	CAWVRDQAYEQYF	TGTGCCTGGGTCCGGGACCAGGCATACGAGCAGTACTTC
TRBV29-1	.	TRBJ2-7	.	CSVLGVEQYF	TGCAGCGTTTTGGGGGTCGAGCAGTACTTC
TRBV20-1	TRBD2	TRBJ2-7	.	CSATYLAAGGYEQYF	TGCAGTGCTACATATCTAGCGGCCGGAGGCTACGAGCAGTACTTC
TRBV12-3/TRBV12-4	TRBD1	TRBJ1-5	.	CASSSGTGVNQPQHF	TGTGCCAGCAGTTCCGGGACAGGGGTTAATCAGCCCCAGCATTTT
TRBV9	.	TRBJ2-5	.	CASTRDPLKETQYF	TGTGCCAGCACCCGGGACCCACTGAAAGAGACCCAGTACTTC
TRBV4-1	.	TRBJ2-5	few	CASSVSPGVGVMETQYF	TGCGCCAGCAGCGTCTCCCCAGGGGTAGGGGTAATGGAGACCCAGTACTTC
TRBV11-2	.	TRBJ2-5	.	CASSPLTSPGETQYF	TGTGCCAGCAGCCCCTTGACGTCCCCAGGGGAGACCCAGTACTTC
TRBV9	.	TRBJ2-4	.	CASSPRARAQNIQYF	TGTGCCAGCAGCCCCCGAGCCAGGGCCCAAAACATTCAGTACTTC
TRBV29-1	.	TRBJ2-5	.	CSVVWRTHQETQYF	TGCAGCGTTGTGTGGAGGACACACCAAGAGACCCAGTACTTC
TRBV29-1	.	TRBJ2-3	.	CSVESRVGTDTQYF	TGCAGCGTGGAGAGCAGGGTTGGCACAGATACGCAGTATTTT
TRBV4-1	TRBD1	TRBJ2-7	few	CASSPATGTGVEQYF	TGCGCCAGCAGCCCGGCGACTGGGACAGGGGTCGAGCAGTACTTC
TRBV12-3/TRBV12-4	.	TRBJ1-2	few	CASSSHAAGYGYTF	TGTGCCAGCAGTTCCCATGCTGCCGGCTATGGCTACACCTTC
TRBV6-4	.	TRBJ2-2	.	CASSDSDTGELFF	TGTGCCAGCAGTGACTCGGACACCGGGGAGCTGTTTTTT
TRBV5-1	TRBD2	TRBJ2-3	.	CASSKTGTSGTDTQYF	TGCGCCAGCAGCAAAACCGGGACTAGCGGCACAGATACGCAGTATTTT
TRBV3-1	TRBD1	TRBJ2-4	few	CASSPGQGPQLAKNIQYF	TGTGCCAGCAGCCCTGGACAGGGCCCGCAACTAGCCAAAAACATTCAGTACTTC
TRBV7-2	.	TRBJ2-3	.	CASSLSSLGELGTQYF	TGTGCCAGCAGCTTGTCGTCACTGGGAGAATTGGGTACGCAGTATTTT